The following is a TCR beta chain sequence with its context. This clone was seen only once. What this receptor recognizes is not known. Base-call qualities are not available, and no considerably larger clone is one nucleotide away. The CDR3 has 15 amino acids, counting the end cysteine and phenylalanine. This entry keeps only the CDR3 DNA: 45 bases, framed from base 1. V trim: 5 bases; J trim: 0 bases; unmatched bases: 4. According to the germline V gene (reference sequence), CDR1 reads LNHDA and CDR2 reads SQIVND. The immunoSEQ Assay, a bias-controlled multiplex PCR, was used to amplify TCRbeta CDR3 regions from genomic DNA. For the original study's pipeline: Nucleated cell counts per sample were estimated from amplification of reference gene primers within the assay. To quantify the absolute abundance of each unique TCRbeta CDR3 rearrangement, sequence reads were collapsed and filtered. For each sample, productive Simpson clonality was calculated by taking the square root of Simpson's diversity index across productive rearrangements. In TCRdb, the immuneACCESS table is reduced to in-frame sequences with V and J assigned. These tables do not hold every clone; where another copy was compared, an unresolved V gene accounts for under half, and the others remain unexplained. That table is the source of V, J and clone size, and D and trimming were worked out from the DNA. The table for this sample lists some 95,000 clones; over 75% of them were counted only once. Around 7% of the sample belongs to the ten largest clones.

The data were obtained in a study of blood T cell repertoires in COVID-19 (TCRdb year 2020). About the study as a whole: Collaborator samples came from the United States, Italy and Spain and covered acute and convalescent phases of COVID-19. The material from the prospective study consisted of cDNA or gDNA derived from T cells, B-cell-depleted T cells, or PBMCs. The dataset comprised deeply sampled blood TCRbeta repertoires from subjects exposed to, actively infected with, or recovered from COVID-19. The repertoires were released in a freely available public database intended as a resource for research on the immune response to SARS-CoV-2. Samples were obtained from the ongoing ImmuneRACE study (first 160 participants) and from some 1,200 subjects provided by 6 global collaborators. A de-identified subject ID, COVID-19 status, age in years and sex were almost always included in the sample metadata. Where HLA class I and class II types were available, the types were taken from metadata supplied by the sample provider, not from assay-based typing. The investigation overall reported the following: How much clinical and demographic metadata was included differed by source and by participant, and the metadata was provided uncurated.

Each collaborating institution followed its own protocols to collect whole blood in K2EDTA tubes. For TCRbeta analysis, collaborators shipped samples as frozen whole blood, isolated PBMCs, or DNA extracted from either of those sample types. The TCR sequence derives from a man aged 65 to 79 with acute or convalescent COVID-19. Recombination linked TRBV19 to TRBJ1-5, with 7 bases matching TRBD1. The specimen was peripheral blood. In nucleotides, the sequence is TGTGCCAGTAGTCCAGGGACAGCTAGCAATCAGCCCCAGCATTTT. This yields the protein CASSPGTASNQPQHF.